This is a list of T cell receptor beta chains from one sample in a study of cytomegalovirus exposure and HLA in healthy donors. Repertoires were generated with immunoSEQ multiplex PCR, while TCRdb's copy carries only in-frame clones and drops some. The sample table sets out roughly 40,000 clones. The sequenced sample consisted of PBMCs. All receptors derive from a male donor in good health and CMV-seronegative. CDR3s include the opening cysteine and the closing phenylalanine or tryptophan. The order of the fields is CDR3 length, J gene, V gene, clone size, D gene, CDR3 DNA, CDR3 protein. D genes are given only for firm matches. Clone size is given for some rows only: seen once, a few or many times, or a class if the clone is expanded.

cdr3_length: 15; j_call: TRBJ1-5; v_call: TRBV6-1; clone_size: NA; d_call: NA; cdr3_nt: TGTGCCAGCAGTGATCCCAGAGCGGGGGATCAGCCCCAGCATTTT; cdr3_aa: CASSDPRAGDQPQHF
cdr3_length: 16; j_call: TRBJ2-7; v_call: TRBV5-1; clone_size: NA; d_call: TRBD2; cdr3_nt: TGCGCCAGTTCACCGGGACTAGCGGGGGGGCTCGACGAGCAGTACTTC; cdr3_aa: CASSPGLAGGLDEQYF
cdr3_length: 14; j_call: TRBJ2-3; v_call: TRBV19; clone_size: NA; d_call: NA; cdr3_nt: TGTGCCAGTAGTGTCCTCGTAGGCACAGATACGCAGTATTTT; cdr3_aa: CASSVLVGTDTQYF
cdr3_length: 14; j_call: TRBJ1-1; v_call: TRBV10-1; clone_size: NA; d_call: NA; cdr3_nt: TGCGCCAGCTCGGGGTCGGGGGGCAGCGCTGAAGCTTTCTTT; cdr3_aa: CASSGSGGSAEAFF
cdr3_length: 14; j_call: TRBJ2-3; v_call: TRBV11-2; clone_size: NA; d_call: TRBD2; cdr3_nt: TGTGCCAGCAGCTTCCAGACTAGCGGGGGACCACAGTATTTT; cdr3_aa: CASSFQTSGGPQYF
cdr3_length: 13; j_call: TRBJ2-1; v_call: TRBV7-2; clone_size: NA; d_call: TRBD1; cdr3_nt: TGTGCCAGCAGCCAGACAGGGAAGAATGAGCAGTTCTTC; cdr3_aa: CASSQTGKNEQFF
cdr3_length: 13; j_call: TRBJ1-1; v_call: TRBV5-5; clone_size: NA; d_call: NA; cdr3_nt: TGTGCCAGCAGCAGGGGATATCAAAACGAAGCTTTCTTT; cdr3_aa: CASSRGYQNEAFF
cdr3_length: 17; j_call: TRBJ2-3; v_call: TRBV4-1; clone_size: NA; d_call: TRBD2; cdr3_nt: TGCGCCAGCAGCCAAGCGGGGACCGGGGGGGCCACAGATACGCAGTATTTT; cdr3_aa: CASSQAGTGGATDTQYF
cdr3_length: 12; j_call: TRBJ2-5; v_call: TRBV29-1; clone_size: NA; d_call: TRBD2; cdr3_nt: TGCAGCGCAAGCGGGGGGATAGAGACCCAGTACTTC; cdr3_aa: CSASGGIETQYF
cdr3_length: 14; j_call: TRBJ1-5; v_call: TRBV6-5; clone_size: NA; d_call: TRBD1; cdr3_nt: TGTGCCAGCAGTTACGGACAGGGGGATCAGCCCCAGCATTTT; cdr3_aa: CASSYGQGDQPQHF
cdr3_length: 16; j_call: TRBJ2-2; v_call: TRBV5-1; clone_size: NA; d_call: TRBD2; cdr3_nt: TGCGCCAGCAGCTATGTAGCGGGGGGGAACACCGGGGAGCTGTTTTTT; cdr3_aa: CASSYVAGGNTGELFF
cdr3_length: 18; j_call: TRBJ2-3; v_call: TRBV2; clone_size: NA; d_call: TRBD2; cdr3_nt: TGTGCCAGCAGCGGGGGCCTAGCGGGGGGGCCCCTCACAGATACGCAGTATTTT; cdr3_aa: CASSGGLAGGPLTDTQYF
cdr3_length: 19; j_call: TRBJ1-4; v_call: TRBV2; clone_size: NA; d_call: TRBD1; cdr3_nt: TGTGCCAGCAGTGAAAAAGTGTGGGGACAGAGGACGATTAATGAAAAACTGTTTTTT; cdr3_aa: CASSEKVWGQRTINEKLFF
cdr3_length: 14; j_call: TRBJ1-3; v_call: TRBV5-1; clone_size: NA; d_call: NA; cdr3_nt: TGCGCCAGCAGCTTACAGAGCTCTGGAAACACCATATATTTT; cdr3_aa: CASSLQSSGNTIYF
cdr3_length: 15; j_call: TRBJ1-1; v_call: TRBV6-5; clone_size: NA; d_call: NA; cdr3_nt: TGTGCCAGCAGTTACTCGGGCAGCTTGAACACTGAAGCTTTCTTT; cdr3_aa: CASSYSGSLNTEAFF
cdr3_length: 13; j_call: TRBJ1-5; v_call: TRBV7-9; clone_size: NA; d_call: NA; cdr3_nt: TGTGCCAGCAGCAATCAGGGATTGGAGCCCCAGCATTTT; cdr3_aa: CASSNQGLEPQHF
cdr3_length: 13; j_call: TRBJ2-7; v_call: TRBV18; clone_size: NA; d_call: TRBD1; cdr3_nt: TGTGCCAGCTCACCACCGACAGGGACCGAGCAGTACTTC; cdr3_aa: CASSPPTGTEQYF
cdr3_length: 12; j_call: TRBJ1-6; v_call: TRBV9; clone_size: NA; d_call: NA; cdr3_nt: TGTGCCAGCAGCGGACAAAACACACCCCTCCACTTT; cdr3_aa: CASSGQNTPLHF
cdr3_length: 15; j_call: TRBJ2-5; v_call: TRBV15; clone_size: NA; d_call: TRBD2; cdr3_nt: TGTGCCACCAGCAGAGCGGGAGGTCCCCAAGAGACCCAGTACTTC; cdr3_aa: CATSRAGGPQETQYF
cdr3_length: 16; j_call: TRBJ1-1; v_call: TRBV18; clone_size: NA; d_call: TRBD1; cdr3_nt: TGTGCCAGCTCACTGGCGGCCCCAGGGGGCGACACTGAAGCTTTCTTT; cdr3_aa: CASSLAAPGGDTEAFF
cdr3_length: 15; j_call: TRBJ1-1; v_call: TRBV7-3; clone_size: NA; d_call: TRBD1; cdr3_nt: TGTGCCAGCAGCTTAACAGGGACAGGGGCCACTGAAGCTTTCTTT; cdr3_aa: CASSLTGTGATEAFF
cdr3_length: 16; j_call: TRBJ2-3; v_call: TRBV7-9; clone_size: NA; d_call: NA; cdr3_nt: TGTGCCAGCAGCCAATACGGGGGAGGACAGGACGATACGCAGTATTTT; cdr3_aa: CASSQYGGGQDDTQYF
cdr3_length: 18; j_call: TRBJ1-5; v_call: TRBV6-1; clone_size: NA; d_call: NA; cdr3_nt: TGTGCCAGCAGTGAAAGAGACGTGAGGCACGCGAACAATCAGCCCCAGCATTTT; cdr3_aa: CASSERDVRHANNQPQHF
cdr3_length: 15; j_call: TRBJ2-2; v_call: TRBV7-2; clone_size: NA; d_call: NA; cdr3_nt: TGTGCCAGCAGCTTAGCCCTTTTGAACACCGGGGAGCTGTTTTTT; cdr3_aa: CASSLALLNTGELFF
cdr3_length: 15; j_call: TRBJ2-7; v_call: TRBV7-2; clone_size: NA; d_call: NA; cdr3_nt: TGTGCCAGCAGCCCAGGGTTTAGTAAGCACTACGAGCAGTACTTC; cdr3_aa: CASSPGFSKHYEQYF
cdr3_length: 16; j_call: TRBJ1-3; v_call: TRBV18; clone_size: NA; d_call: NA; cdr3_nt: TGTGCCAGCTCACTACAAGGGAGTGAAGGTGGAAACACCATATATTTT; cdr3_aa: CASSLQGSEGGNTIYF
cdr3_length: 16; j_call: TRBJ1-3; v_call: TRBV6-6; clone_size: NA; d_call: TRBD1; cdr3_nt: TGTGCCAGCGCCGACACACGACAGGGAGCTGGAAACACCATATATTTT; cdr3_aa: CASADTRQGAGNTIYF
cdr3_length: 16; j_call: TRBJ1-2; v_call: TRBV6-5; clone_size: NA; d_call: NA; cdr3_nt: TGTGCCAGCAGTTACTTACGACAGGCATACTACTATGGCTACACCTTC; cdr3_aa: CASSYLRQAYYYGYTF
cdr3_length: 17; j_call: TRBJ2-3; v_call: TRBV18; clone_size: NA; d_call: TRBD2; cdr3_nt: TGTGCCAGCTCACCTATAGGACTAGCGGGGACCACAGATACGCAGTATTTT; cdr3_aa: CASSPIGLAGTTDTQYF
cdr3_length: 15; j_call: TRBJ1-6; v_call: TRBV19; clone_size: NA; d_call: NA; cdr3_nt: TGTGCCAGTAGTTTGACGCAGGGGCATAATTCACCCCTCCACTTT; cdr3_aa: CASSLTQGHNSPLHF
cdr3_length: 15; j_call: TRBJ1-4; v_call: TRBV6-6; clone_size: NA; d_call: NA; cdr3_nt: TGTGCCAGCAGTACTCCGTGGGAGGGCTGGGAAAAACTGTTTTTT; cdr3_aa: CASSTPWEGWEKLFF
cdr3_length: 15; j_call: TRBJ2-7; v_call: TRBV9; clone_size: NA; d_call: TRBD2; cdr3_nt: TGTGCCAGCAGCGTAGAGCCTAGCGGGGGTCCCGAGCAGTACTTC; cdr3_aa: CASSVEPSGGPEQYF
cdr3_length: 13; j_call: TRBJ2-7; v_call: TRBV7-2; clone_size: NA; d_call: NA; cdr3_nt: TGTGCCAGCAGCCCAGGGGGGATTTACGAGCAGTACTTC; cdr3_aa: CASSPGGIYEQYF
cdr3_length: 11; j_call: TRBJ1-3; v_call: TRBV6-5; clone_size: NA; d_call: NA; cdr3_nt: TGTGCCAGCAGTCTCGGGAACACCATATATTTT; cdr3_aa: CASSLGNTIYF
cdr3_length: 10; j_call: TRBJ2-3; v_call: TRBV7-9; clone_size: medium-sized; d_call: NA; cdr3_nt: TGTGCCGTAATCACAGATACGCAGTATTTT; cdr3_aa: CAVITDTQYF
cdr3_length: 14; j_call: TRBJ1-5; v_call: TRBV30; clone_size: NA; d_call: NA; cdr3_nt: TGTGCCTGGAGCGGAGGAGGTCGCAATCAGCCCCAGCATTTT; cdr3_aa: CAWSGGGRNQPQHF
cdr3_length: 11; j_call: TRBJ1-1; v_call: TRBV28; clone_size: NA; d_call: NA; cdr3_nt: TGTGCCGGCAGTTTAACGGTTGAAGCTTTCTTT; cdr3_aa: CAGSLTVEAFF
cdr3_length: 16; j_call: TRBJ1-3; v_call: TRBV5-1; clone_size: NA; d_call: TRBD1; cdr3_nt: TGCGCCAGCAGCTGGGGGCTGACAGGGGCTGGAAACACCATATATTTT; cdr3_aa: CASSWGLTGAGNTIYF
cdr3_length: 15; j_call: TRBJ1-5; v_call: TRBV19; clone_size: NA; d_call: TRBD1; cdr3_nt: TGTGCCAGTAGTATAAACCCAGGGGGCGATCAGCCCCAGCATTTT; cdr3_aa: CASSINPGGDQPQHF
cdr3_length: 11; j_call: TRBJ2-5; v_call: TRBV30; clone_size: NA; d_call: NA; cdr3_nt: TGTGCCTGGAGTGTACACAGGCCTAAGTACTTC; cdr3_aa: CAWSVHRPKYF
cdr3_length: 17; j_call: TRBJ2-1; v_call: TRBV4-2; clone_size: NA; d_call: NA; cdr3_nt: TGTGCCAGCAGCCACCGGGGGACAGTGGGTTCCTACAATGAGCAGTTCTTC; cdr3_aa: CASSHRGTVGSYNEQFF
cdr3_length: 15; j_call: TRBJ1-1; v_call: TRBV7-3; clone_size: NA; d_call: NA; cdr3_nt: TGTGCCAGCAGCTTAGCTGGGCAGCCGAACACTGAAGCTTTCTTT; cdr3_aa: CASSLAGQPNTEAFF
cdr3_length: 14; j_call: TRBJ1-1; v_call: TRBV7-3; clone_size: NA; d_call: NA; cdr3_nt: TGTGCCAGCAGCTTAATGGTGGGGAGCACTGAAGCTTTCTTT; cdr3_aa: CASSLMVGSTEAFF
cdr3_length: 15; j_call: TRBJ2-1; v_call: TRBV18; clone_size: NA; d_call: TRBD1; cdr3_nt: TGTGCCAGCTCACCCGGGACAGGGGGAGAAAATGAGCAGTTCTTC; cdr3_aa: CASSPGTGGENEQFF
cdr3_length: 14; j_call: TRBJ1-5; v_call: TRBV6-6; clone_size: NA; d_call: NA; cdr3_nt: TGTGCCAGCTTCGGGGAGCAGGGGAATCAGCCCCAGCATTTT; cdr3_aa: CASFGEQGNQPQHF
cdr3_length: 15; j_call: TRBJ1-6; v_call: TRBV6-5; clone_size: NA; d_call: NA; cdr3_nt: TGTGCCAGCAGTTACTTGAGTGGGGCGGATTCACCCCTCCACTTT; cdr3_aa: CASSYLSGADSPLHF
cdr3_length: 15; j_call: TRBJ1-1; v_call: TRBV14; clone_size: NA; d_call: NA; cdr3_nt: TGTGCCAGCAGCCAAGTCGCAGGGCTGAACACTGAAGCTTTCTTT; cdr3_aa: CASSQVAGLNTEAFF
cdr3_length: 14; j_call: TRBJ2-2; v_call: TRBV4-2; clone_size: NA; d_call: NA; cdr3_nt: TGTGCCAGCAGCCAAGATATAAACACCGGGGAGCTGTTTTTT; cdr3_aa: CASSQDINTGELFF
cdr3_length: 15; j_call: TRBJ2-1; v_call: TRBV2; clone_size: NA; d_call: NA; cdr3_nt: TGTGCCAGCAGTGTCGGTCACTCCTCCTACAATGAGCAGTTCTTC; cdr3_aa: CASSVGHSSYNEQFF
cdr3_length: 15; j_call: TRBJ1-5; v_call: TRBV5-6; clone_size: NA; d_call: TRBD1; cdr3_nt: TGTGCCAGCAGCTTGTGGGACAGGGTCAATCAGCCCCAGCATTTT; cdr3_aa: CASSLWDRVNQPQHF
cdr3_length: 13; j_call: TRBJ1-2; v_call: TRBV29-1; clone_size: NA; d_call: NA; cdr3_nt: TGCAGCGTTAGGGGTACGGATAACTATGGCTACACCTTC; cdr3_aa: CSVRGTDNYGYTF
cdr3_length: 15; j_call: TRBJ1-5; v_call: TRBV25-1; clone_size: NA; d_call: TRBD1; cdr3_nt: TGTGCCAGCAGTGAATATGGGACAGAGAATCAGCCCCAGCATTTT; cdr3_aa: CASSEYGTENQPQHF
cdr3_length: 14; j_call: TRBJ2-5; v_call: TRBV11-3; clone_size: NA; d_call: NA; cdr3_nt: TGTGCCAGCAGTATTAGGGGGTCGGGGGAGACCCAGTACTTC; cdr3_aa: CASSIRGSGETQYF
cdr3_length: 18; j_call: TRBJ2-6; v_call: TRBV11-2; clone_size: NA; d_call: NA; cdr3_nt: TGTGCCAGCAGCACCTGGACACTCTTGAGCTCTGGGGCCAACGTCCTGACTTTC; cdr3_aa: CASSTWTLLSSGANVLTF